The 23 T cell receptor beta chains in this list originate from one sample, sequenced in a study of tumor-infiltrating lymphocytes in primary liver carcinoma. Unsorted bulk tissue, 20-30 mg of it, served as the source for co-extraction of RNA and DNA. Researchers generated TCR beta cDNA from about 0.5 ug of total RNA, relying on a constant-region primer. What produced the TCR beta libraries was three nested multiplex PCR rounds using slightly modified ARM-PCR. For roughly 10 cycles apiece, the opening two PCR rounds ran with TRBV1-TRBV30 forward primers and a C-beta reverse primer. TCRdb analysed the multiplex PCR reads with MiXCR anew, one entry per CDR3 protein. Among 70,000 to 95,000 distinct CDR3 sequences listed, 60% to 80% were seen once. The sequencing input was liver tumor tissue from sampling region 4. The subset denotes: tumor region T4, right-lateral pole. These receptors were collected from a man in his forties with primary liver carcinoma and hepatitis B virus infection.

Regarding this clonotype: The conserved phenylalanine or tryptophan is not found at the CDR3 terminus, so this likely reflects a read error. The genes are TRBV30 and TRBJ2-7, with 10 positions matching TRBD2. CDR3 size: 14 residues. The ends lost 2 bases at V and 8 bases at J; junction bases unmatched: 9. CDR1 and CDR2 from the germline V gene are GTSNPN and SVGIG (reference sequence). The CDR3 nucleotides read TGTGCCTGGAGTTCTCGAATGGGACTAGCGCAGCAGTACCTC. Translation gives CAWSSRMGLAQQYL.

In this sample, this clonotype turned up many times. CDR3 DNA: TGTGCCTGGAGTTTTAGCAACAATGAGCAGTTCTTC. As protein: CAWSFSNNEQFF. The J gene is TRBJ2-1, the V gene TRBV30; D unclear. Germline-derived CDR1 and CDR2 are GTSNPN and SVGIG (reference sequence). Between the trimmed V and J ends, which lost 2 bases and 5 bases, there was a span of 7 bases. The CDR3 is made up of 12 amino acids.

The chain has TRBV10-2 and TRBJ2-5; tentatively, D is TRBD2 (6 bases). Germline V lookup: CDR1 WSHSY, CDR2 SAAADI. The CDR3 sequence is 13 residues long. The CDR3 spells CTNSSVRGETQYF. CDR3 bases: TGCACCAACAGCTCAGTCCGGGGGGAGACCCAGTACTTC.

In the case of this clonotype: One junction end does not reproduce the germline sequence, and a read error may be involved. The gene calls are TRBV7-9 and TRBJ2-3; D is unclear. The CDR3 runs 16 residues. Germline CDR1 SEHNR, CDR2 FQNEAQ (reference sequence). The CDR3 DNA follows: TGTGCCAGCAGCCGATTAATACTCCTTAGCACTGATACGCAGTATTTT. Translation: CASSRLILLSTDTQYF.

Of note for this clonotype: The junction departs from germline at one end; a sequencing error may be responsible. The rearrangement joins TRBV11-2 to TRBJ2-1, with TRBD2 matching over 8 bases. The CDR3 is made up of 16 amino acids. CDR1 SGHAT and CDR2 FQNNGV come from the germline V gene. The DNA of the CDR3 is TGTGCTAGCAGCATGGATATCGGACTAGCCATGGGTGTGCAGTTCTTC. It yields the protein CASSMDIGLAMGVQFF.

J is TRBJ2-1 and V is TRBV29-1; TRBD2 matches at 11 bases. Germline CDR1 and CDR2: SQVTM and ANQGSEA. The CDR3 covers 13 residues. The CDR3 sequence: CSAGGLADNEQFF. CDR3 in DNA: TGCAGTGCTGGGGGACTAGCGGACAATGAGCAGTTCTTC.

Comment on this clonotype: Germline is not matched at one junction end, which may reflect a read error. The V gene is TRBV10-3, the J gene TRBJ2-7; D possibly corresponds to TRBD2 (5 bases). Germline CDR1 and CDR2: ENHRY and SYGVKD. The CDR3 contains 14 residues. In nucleotides, the CDR3 is TGTACCACCAGAGCAGCGGCATCCTCCTACGAGAAGTACTTC. Its protein is CTTRAAASSYEKYF.

A word on this clonotype: A much larger clone lies a single base off, so this may be a read error. Written as DNA, the CDR3 is TGTGCCAGCAGTCCCGTAAACAACAGGGCCCTCACCTTC. Its translation: CASSPVNNRALTF. The V and J genes are TRBV28 and TRBJ1-2; weak D call: TRBD1 (6 bases). The length of the CDR3 is 13 residues. CDR1 is MDHEN and CDR2 is SYDVKM in the germline V gene. Trimming cost V 5 bases and J 13 bases, with 20 bases left between them.

Concerning this clonotype: The junction departs from the called germline gene at one end, perhaps through a read error. The chain uses TRBV12-3 or TRBV12-4 and TRBJ2-1; tentatively, D is TRBD1 (6 bases). CDR3 length: 13 amino acids. CDR3 sequence: CASILQEGDEKFF. As DNA, the CDR3 is TGTGCCAGCATCCTCCAAGAGGGGGATGAGAAGTTCTTC.

This chain connects TRBV30 to TRBJ1-5; the D gene is possibly TRBD1 (5 bases). The CDR3 contains 13 residues. The V end was cut by 2 bases, the J end by 7 bases, with 12 bases between. Germline CDR1 and CDR2: GTSNPN and SVGIG (reference sequence). DNA of the CDR3: TGTGCCTGGAGTAAAGAAGGGGAACAGCCCCAGCATTTT. It translates to CAWSKEGEQPQHF.

The rearrangement uses TRBV7-9 and TRBJ2-1; D remains unclear. The CDR3 has 14 amino acids. Between the trimmed V and J ends, which lost 2 bases and 0 bases, there was a span of 5 bases. The germline CDR1 and CDR2 sequences are SEHNR and FQNEAQ (reference sequence). CDR3 sequence reads: CASSLLVSYNEQFF. CDR3 coding DNA: TGTGCCAGCAGCTTACTAGTCTCCTACAATGAGCAGTTCTTC.

This clonotype was seen only a few times. The genes are TRBV2 and TRBJ1-5; D uncertain. This CDR3 region has 14 residues. V shed 1 base and J shed 4 bases, with 8 bases lying between them. Germline CDR1 is SNHLY and CDR2 is FYNNEI. The CDR3, as DNA: TGTGCCAGCAGTGAAGAAGGTTGGAATCAGCCCCAGCATTTT. This gives the protein CASSEEGWNQPQHF.

With regard to this clonotype: The junction departs from the called germline gene at one end, perhaps through a read error. The V and J genes are TRBV11-2 and TRBJ2-2; D unresolved. CDR3 length: 14 residues. Germline CDR1 is SGHAT and CDR2 is FQNNGV. The CDR3 DNA reads TGTGCCGGCAGCTTCGTGCTTAGCACCGGGGAGCTGTTTTTT. It codes for CAGSFVLSTGELFF. Filled out from reference TRBV11-2 and TRBJ2-2, the complete variable domain reads EAGVAQSPRYKIIEKRQSVAFWCNPISGHATLYWYQQILGQGPKLLIQFQNNGVVDDSQLPKDRFSAERLKGVDSTLKIQPAKLEDSAVYLCAGSFVLSTGELFFGEGSRLTVL.

With regard to this clonotype: The junction shows a germline mismatch at one end, possibly a read error. The CDR3 loop reads CAGSLGQTQETQYF. The CDR3 coding sequence is TGTGCCGGCAGTTTAGGGCAGACGCAAGAGACCCAGTACTTC. The chain links TRBV12-3 or TRBV12-4 to TRBJ2-5; D remains ambiguous. The CDR3 has 14 amino acids.

J is TRBJ2-3 and V is TRBV2; maybe TRBD2 (5 bases). V was cut by 6 bases and J by 2 bases, with 15 bases left in between. In germline, CDR1 is SNHLY, CDR2 FYNNEI. This CDR3 spans 15 amino acids. CDR3 sequence: CASRTPDGDTDTQYF. For the CDR3, the DNA is TGTGCCAGCAGAACCCCGGACGGGGACACAGATACGCAGTATTTT.

This clonotype turned up a few times. The chain is built from TRBV7-2 and TRBJ2-7; the D gene is possibly TRBD1 (5 bases). This CDR3 is 15 amino acids long. V lost 1 base and J lost 0, with 10 bases in between. The germline V gene has CDR1 SGHTA and CDR2 FQGNSA. Here the CDR3 reads CASSLGHTGSYEQYF. DNA of the CDR3: TGTGCCAGCAGCTTAGGGCACACAGGCTCCTACGAGCAGTACTTC.

This clonotype has only one observation. One end of the junction fails to match germline, which may point to a read error. This sequence joins TRBV6-5 and TRBJ2-3, with TRBD2 identical over 8 bases. The germline gives CDR1 MNHEY, CDR2 SVGAGI. The CDR3 sequence is 16 residues long. The DNA for the CDR3 is TGCGCCGGCAGCTCTTCGTGGACTAGCAGACCAGATACGCAGTATTTT. Protein product: CAGSSSWTSRPDTQYF.

Of note for this clonotype: Germline is not matched at one junction end, which may reflect a read error. J is TRBJ1-4 and V is TRBV19; possible D gene TRBD1, 5 bases. The CDR3 spans 13 residues. In germline, CDR1 is LNHDA, CDR2 SQIVND (reference sequence). The CDR3 sequence is CASSIPGAEKPFF. The CDR3 coding sequence is TGTGCCAGTAGCATACCCGGGGCAGAAAAACCGTTTTTT. Looking up the rest from reference TRBV19 and TRBJ1-4 gives the full variable domain: DGGITQSPKYLFRKEGQNVTLSCEQNLNHDAMYWYRQDPGQGLRLIYYSQIVNDFQKGDIAEGYSVSREKKESFPLTVTSAQKNPTAFYLCASSIPGAEKPFFGSGTQLSVL.

In the case of this clonotype: The CDR3 does not close with the conserved phenylalanine or tryptophan, likely indicating a read error. The chain uses TRBV29-1 and TRBJ2-3; no reliable D call. V was cut by 5 bases and J by 0 bases, with 12 bases left in between. The CDR3 loop spans 14 amino acids. Germline V gives CDR1 SQVTM, CDR2 ANQGSEA. CDR3 in amino acids: CSVLSSGSTDTQYS. CDR3 coding DNA: TGCAGCGTTCTTTCTTCAGGTAGCACAGATACGCAGTATTCT.

About this clonotype: Relative to the germline gene, one junction end is altered; a read error may explain this. V is TRBV11-2 and J is TRBJ2-2; D might be TRBD1 or TRBD2, each matching 5 bases. Germline lookup yields CDR1 SGHAT and CDR2 FQNNGV. CDR3 length equals 15 residues. CDR3 DNA sequence: TGTGCCAGCATCTTAGTTGGACGGGGCACTGGGGAGCTGTTTTTT. Translation gives CASILVGRGTGELFF. The full variable domain, with the rest looked up from reference TRBV11-2 and TRBJ2-2, is EAGVAQSPRYKIIEKRQSVAFWCNPISGHATLYWYQQILGQGPKLLIQFQNNGVVDDSQLPKDRFSAERLKGVDSTLKIQPAKLEDSAVYLCASILVGRGTGELFFGEGSRLTVL.

The chain carries TRBV12-3 or TRBV12-4 and TRBJ1-5, with D unresolved. This CDR3 spans 14 amino acids. The ends were cut back, 6 bases at V and 1 base at J, with 10 bases in the middle. The CDR3, as DNA: TGTGCCAGCAGCGAGGGCCCGAGCAATCAGCCCCAGCATTTT. Residues: CASSEGPSNQPQHF.

In nucleotides, the CDR3 is TGCGCCAGCAGAACCGGGACAGGGCTCTACGAGCAGTACTTC. This sequence encodes CASRTGTGLYEQYF. V usage is TRBV5-1 and J usage is TRBJ2-7, with 9 bases lining up with TRBD1. CDR1 and CDR2 from the germline V gene are SGHRS and YFSETQ. This CDR3 region has 14 residues. The ends lost 5 bases at V and 3 bases at J; junction bases unmatched: 6.

This chain uses TRBV2 with TRBJ2-5; 8 bases align to TRBD1. The junction had 10 bases not matched to a gene; V was cut back by 11 bases and J by 2 bases. The length of the CDR3 is 14 residues. Germline V gene lookup returns CDR1 SNHLY and CDR2 FYNNEI. The CDR3 coding sequence is TGTGCCGGCACGGAGTGGGACAGGCAAGAGACCCAGTACTTC. It translates to CAGTEWDRQETQYF.